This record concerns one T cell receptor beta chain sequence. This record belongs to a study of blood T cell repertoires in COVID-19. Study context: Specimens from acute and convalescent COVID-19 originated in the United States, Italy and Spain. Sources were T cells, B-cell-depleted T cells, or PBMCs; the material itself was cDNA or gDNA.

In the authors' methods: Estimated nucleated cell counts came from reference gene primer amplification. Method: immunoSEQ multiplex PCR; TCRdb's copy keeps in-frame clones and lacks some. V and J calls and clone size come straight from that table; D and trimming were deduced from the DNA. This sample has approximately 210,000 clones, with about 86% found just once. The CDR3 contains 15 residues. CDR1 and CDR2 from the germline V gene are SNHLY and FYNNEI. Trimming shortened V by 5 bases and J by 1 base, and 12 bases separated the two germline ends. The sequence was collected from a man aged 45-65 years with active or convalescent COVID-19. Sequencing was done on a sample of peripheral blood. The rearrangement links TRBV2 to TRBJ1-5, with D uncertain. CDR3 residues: CASSNSFSSNQPQHF. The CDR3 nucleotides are TGTGCCAGCAGTAACAGTTTCTCGAGCAATCAGCCCCAGCATTTT.